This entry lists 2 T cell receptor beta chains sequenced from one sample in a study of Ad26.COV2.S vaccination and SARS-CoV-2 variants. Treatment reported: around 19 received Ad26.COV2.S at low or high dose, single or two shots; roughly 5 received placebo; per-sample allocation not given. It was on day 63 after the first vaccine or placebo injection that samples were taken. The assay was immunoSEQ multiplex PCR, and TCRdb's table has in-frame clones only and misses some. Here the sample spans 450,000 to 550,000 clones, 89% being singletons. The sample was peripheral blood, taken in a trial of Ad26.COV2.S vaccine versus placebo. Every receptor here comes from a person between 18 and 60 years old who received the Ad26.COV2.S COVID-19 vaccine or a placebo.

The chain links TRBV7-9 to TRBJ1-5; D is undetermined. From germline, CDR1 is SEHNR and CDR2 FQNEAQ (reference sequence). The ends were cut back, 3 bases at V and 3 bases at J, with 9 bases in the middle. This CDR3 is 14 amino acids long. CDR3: CASSFQTDNQPQHF. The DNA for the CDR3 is TGTGCCAGCAGCTTTCAAACAGACAATCAGCCCCAGCATTTT.

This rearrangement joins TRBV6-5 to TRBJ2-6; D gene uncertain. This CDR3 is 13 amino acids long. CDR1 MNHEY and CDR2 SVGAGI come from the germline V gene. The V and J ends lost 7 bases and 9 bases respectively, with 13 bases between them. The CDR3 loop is CASKGWQVNVLTF. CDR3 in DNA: TGTGCCAGCAAAGGGTGGCAGGTCAACGTCCTGACTTTC.